Given below is one T cell receptor beta chain in context. The antigen is undetermined. The CDR3 spans 16 residues. The V end was cut by 4 bases, the J end by 4 bases, with 19 bases between. Germline lookup yields CDR1 SGHNT and CDR2 YYREEE (reference sequence). This entry comes from a study of a mutant IDH1 vaccine in newly diagnosed glioma. Whole-study context: Treated patients, about 60% male and approximately 38% female, averaged 40.4 years of age. Overall study results and limits: Whatever changes occurred in top peripheral T cell clonotypes seemed unrelated to pseudoprogression. Of all patients, approximately 93% showed vaccine-induced immune responses.

Time point indicated: week 11, during vaccination. Topical imiquimod was applied with each vaccine dose, which held 300 ug of mutant IDH1 20-mer peptide. Here immunoSEQ multiplex PCR was the method, and the copy in TCRdb shows in-frame clones only, minus some. The sample has 110,000 or so clones; 90% are singletons. The sequenced sample was PBMCs, obtained from a glioma patient whose treatment included an IDH1 peptide vaccine. This TCR was sampled from a woman aged 50 to 65 with glioma. The J gene is TRBJ2-3, the V gene TRBV5-4; weak D call: TRBD2 (6 bases). This chain's CDR3 is CASSPGEGAGADTQYF. For the CDR3, the DNA is TGTGCCAGCAGCCCGGGTGAGGGAGCGGGCGCAGATACGCAGTATTTT.